The clone carrying this TCR beta chain was detected many times. These data belong to a study of neurological immune-mediated disorders. Template-switch 5'RACE cDNA synthesis added a 10-nucleotide unique molecular identifier. TCRdb called the 5' RACE reads again in MiXCR, with one record for every CDR3 protein. The sample has more than 75,000 distinct CDR3 sequences, 3% to 4% seen once. This CDR3 spans 15 amino acids. J lost 3 bases, V lost 5 bases, and 7 bases had no gene match. CDR1 is LGHDT, CDR2 YNNKEL, per germline (reference sequence). This TCR derives from a woman between 45 and 65 years old with multiple sclerosis. Sequencing used PBMCs. The chain carries TRBV3-1 and TRBJ1-1; TRBD1 matches at 9 bases. The CDR3 protein is CASSTHRGRYTEAFF. In DNA, the CDR3 is TGTGCCAGCAGCACTCACAGGGGGCGGTACACTGAAGCTTTCTTT.